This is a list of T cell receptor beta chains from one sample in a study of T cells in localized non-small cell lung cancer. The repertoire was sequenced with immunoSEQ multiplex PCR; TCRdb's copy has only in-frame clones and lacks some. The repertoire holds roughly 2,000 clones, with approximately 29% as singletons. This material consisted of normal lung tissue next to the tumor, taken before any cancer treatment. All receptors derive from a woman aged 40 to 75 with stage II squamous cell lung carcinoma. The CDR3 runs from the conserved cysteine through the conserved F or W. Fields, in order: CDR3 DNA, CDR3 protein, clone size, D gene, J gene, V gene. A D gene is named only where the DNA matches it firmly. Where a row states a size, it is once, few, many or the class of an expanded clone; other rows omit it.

TGTGCCAGCAGTTTTGTCGGGATCAATGAGCAGTTCTTC,CASSFVGINEQFF,NA,NA,TRBJ2-1,TRBV28
TGTGCCAGCAGCGAGGGACAGGGTAGGAACACCATATATTTT,CASSEGQGRNTIYF,NA,TRBD1,TRBJ1-3,TRBV9
TGTGCCAGCAGTCCCTTAGCGGTGTACAATGAGCAGTTCTTC,CASSPLAVYNEQFF,NA,NA,TRBJ2-1,TRBV28
TGCGCCAGCAGTGAGTACAGGGCCTACGAGCAGTACTTC,CASSEYRAYEQYF,NA,NA,TRBJ2-7,TRBV10-2
TGTGCCTGGAGCCGAGGAGGGGAGGGGGATACGCAGTATTTT,CAWSRGGEGDTQYF,few,TRBD2,TRBJ2-3,TRBV30
TGCGCCAGCAGCCAAGATCAGCTTCGCAGGGCAGTCACCGGGGAGCTGTTTTTT,CASSQDQLRRAVTGELFF,NA,NA,TRBJ2-2,TRBV4-1
TGTGCCACCAGCAGACAGGGGGGCGGGAGGCAGCAGTACTTC,CATSRQGGGRQQYF,NA,NA,TRBJ2-7,TRBV15
TGTGCCAGCAGTGACAACAGGGCCAGCAATCAGCCCCAGCATTTT,CASSDNRASNQPQHF,few,NA,TRBJ1-5,TRBV6-8
TGTGCCAGCAGCTATAGTCAGGGGGGAACCTACGAGCAGTACTTC,CASSYSQGGTYEQYF,few,NA,TRBJ2-7,TRBV6-8
TGTGCCAGCTCACCCAGGGACAGCAGCTCTGGAAACACCATATATTTT,CASSPRDSSSGNTIYF,few,TRBD1,TRBJ1-3,TRBV18
TGTGCCTGGAGTTTCCGGACAGGGACAAATGAAAAACTGTTTTTT,CAWSFRTGTNEKLFF,once,TRBD1,TRBJ1-4,TRBV30
TGTGCCAGCAGCCAAGACGGCCGGGGGGCAGAGACCCAGTACTTC,CASSQDGRGAETQYF,once,NA,TRBJ2-5,TRBV14
TGTGCCAGCAGCCTGACAGGCCCCTATCGCTACACCTTC,CASSLTGPYRYTF,NA,NA,TRBJ1-2,TRBV16
TGTGCCAGTAGTGGGGACAGCTACTATGGCTACACCTTC,CASSGDSYYGYTF,NA,TRBD1,TRBJ1-2,TRBV19
TGTGCCAGCAGCTTACCGGGACTAGCGGGTTCTAGCACAGATACGCAGTATTTT,CASSLPGLAGSSTDTQYF,NA,TRBD2,TRBJ2-3,TRBV11-1
TGTGCCAGCAGCTTAGAGGGGGGGGGCCCCTATGGCTACACCTTC,CASSLEGGGPYGYTF,few,NA,TRBJ1-2,TRBV7-7